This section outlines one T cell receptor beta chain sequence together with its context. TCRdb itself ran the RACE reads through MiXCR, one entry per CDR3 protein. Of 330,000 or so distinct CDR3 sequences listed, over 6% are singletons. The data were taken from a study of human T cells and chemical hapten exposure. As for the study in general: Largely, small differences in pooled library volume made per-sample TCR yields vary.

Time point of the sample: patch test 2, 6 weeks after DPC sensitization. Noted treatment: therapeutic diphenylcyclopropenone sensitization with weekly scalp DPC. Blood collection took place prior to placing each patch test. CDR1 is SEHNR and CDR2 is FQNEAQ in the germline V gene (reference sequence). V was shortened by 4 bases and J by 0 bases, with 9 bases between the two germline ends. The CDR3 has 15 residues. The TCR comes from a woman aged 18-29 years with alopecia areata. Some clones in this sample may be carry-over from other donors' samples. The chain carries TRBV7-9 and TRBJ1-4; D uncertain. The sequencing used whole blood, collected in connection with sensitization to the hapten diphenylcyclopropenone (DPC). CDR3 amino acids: CASSSTPATNEKLFF. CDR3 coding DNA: TGTGCCAGCAGCTCTACGCCTGCAACTAATGAAAAACTGTTTTTT.